These T cell receptor beta chains were read from a single sample in a study of cytomegalovirus exposure and HLA in healthy donors. Clones were sequenced by immunoSEQ multiplex PCR, and TCRdb holds only the in-frame ones, with some missing. This table has some 110,000 clones, about four fifths appearing once. Material for sequencing was PBMCs. Receptor source: a man aged 25-45 years in good health and CMV-seropositive. Both conserved end residues are part of each CDR3. The order of the fields is CDR3 protein, CDR3 DNA, J gene, D gene, V gene, clone size. D genes are given only for firm matches. Only part of the rows carry a size: once, few, many, or a class if the clone is expanded.

cdr3_aa: CASRAGTDTQYF; cdr3_nt: TGTGCCAGCAGGGCGGGCACAGATACGCAGTATTTT; j_call: TRBJ2-3; d_call: -; v_call: TRBV13; clone_size: -
cdr3_aa: CASSLAVWGGEKLFF; cdr3_nt: TGTGCCAGCAGCTTGGCCGTTTGGGGAGGTGAAAAACTGTTTTTT; j_call: TRBJ1-4; d_call: -; v_call: TRBV5-6; clone_size: -
cdr3_aa: CASSEMDRRSGANVLTF; cdr3_nt: TGCGCCAGCAGCGAGATGGACAGGCGCTCTGGGGCCAACGTCCTGACTTTC; j_call: TRBJ2-6; d_call: TRBD1; v_call: TRBV4-1; clone_size: -
cdr3_aa: CASSLGDVSGNTIYF; cdr3_nt: TGCGCCAGCAGCTTAGGGGATGTCTCTGGAAACACCATATATTTT; j_call: TRBJ1-3; d_call: -; v_call: TRBV5-1; clone_size: -
cdr3_aa: CASSFLQGGLRADTQYF; cdr3_nt: TGTGCCAGCAGTTTTCTACAGGGGGGATTGAGGGCAGATACGCAGTATTTT; j_call: TRBJ2-3; d_call: TRBD1; v_call: TRBV28; clone_size: -
cdr3_aa: CASSEESGSGGETQYF; cdr3_nt: TGTGCCAGCAGTGAAGAAAGCGGGAGCGGGGGAGAGACCCAGTACTTC; j_call: TRBJ2-5; d_call: TRBD2; v_call: TRBV6-1; clone_size: -
cdr3_aa: CASNFRESTEAFF; cdr3_nt: TGTGCCAGCAATTTTAGGGAGTCCACTGAAGCTTTCTTT; j_call: TRBJ1-1; d_call: -; v_call: TRBV7-9; clone_size: -
cdr3_aa: CASSEEGTRAEGYTF; cdr3_nt: TGTGCCAGCAGTGAAGAAGGGACACGGGCGGAAGGCTACACCTTC; j_call: TRBJ1-2; d_call: -; v_call: TRBV2; clone_size: -
cdr3_aa: CASKGPGNYGYTF; cdr3_nt: TGTGCCAGCAAGGGTCCGGGGAACTATGGCTACACCTTC; j_call: TRBJ1-2; d_call: -; v_call: TRBV6-5; clone_size: -
cdr3_aa: CASSPLGRPYNEQFF; cdr3_nt: TGTGCCAGCTCACCGCTGGGGCGACCCTACAATGAGCAGTTCTTC; j_call: TRBJ2-1; d_call: -; v_call: TRBV18; clone_size: once
cdr3_aa: CAWRGLTNQPQHF; cdr3_nt: TGTGCCTGGAGGGGACTGACCAATCAGCCCCAGCATTTT; j_call: TRBJ1-5; d_call: -; v_call: TRBV30; clone_size: -
cdr3_aa: CASSLEGSADTQYF; cdr3_nt: TGTGCCAGCAGCTTAGAGGGGTCCGCAGATACGCAGTATTTT; j_call: TRBJ2-3; d_call: -; v_call: TRBV7-9; clone_size: once
cdr3_aa: CASSSGSRTDTQYF; cdr3_nt: TGTGCCAGCAGTTCCGGGAGTCGCACAGATACGCAGTATTTT; j_call: TRBJ2-3; d_call: -; v_call: TRBV28; clone_size: -
cdr3_aa: CASTTREHYGYTF; cdr3_nt: TGTGCCAGCACCACCCGGGAACACTATGGCTACACCTTC; j_call: TRBJ1-2; d_call: -; v_call: TRBV7-2; clone_size: -
cdr3_aa: CATSRLSGLAPTIQYF; cdr3_nt: TGTGCCACCAGCAGATTATCCGGACTAGCCCCAACCATTCAGTACTTC; j_call: TRBJ2-4; d_call: TRBD2; v_call: TRBV15; clone_size: -
cdr3_aa: CASSQDGPGPYEQYF; cdr3_nt: TGCGCCAGCAGCCAAGATGGGCCAGGGCCCTACGAGCAGTACTTC; j_call: TRBJ2-7; d_call: -; v_call: TRBV4-3; clone_size: -
cdr3_aa: CASSYGPNDNEQFF; cdr3_nt: TGTGCCAGCAGTTACGGTCCTAATGACAATGAGCAGTTCTTC; j_call: TRBJ2-1; d_call: -; v_call: TRBV7-3; clone_size: -
cdr3_aa: CASSLRDNNSPLHF; cdr3_nt: TGTGCCAGCAGCCTACGGGACAATAATTCACCCCTCCACTTT; j_call: TRBJ1-6; d_call: -; v_call: TRBV2; clone_size: -
cdr3_aa: CASSLEGTGSYEQYF; cdr3_nt: TGTGCCAGCAGCTTAGAGGGGACAGGGTCCTACGAGCAGTACTTC; j_call: TRBJ2-7; d_call: TRBD1; v_call: TRBV11-2; clone_size: -
cdr3_aa: CASSLWTSGGAYEQFF; cdr3_nt: TGTGCCAGCAGTTTATGGACTAGCGGGGGGGCGTATGAGCAGTTCTTC; j_call: TRBJ2-1; d_call: TRBD2; v_call: TRBV28; clone_size: -
cdr3_aa: CASSPLGLNEKLFF; cdr3_nt: TGTGCCAGCAGCCCCCTGGGGCTTAATGAAAAACTGTTTTTT; j_call: TRBJ1-4; d_call: -; v_call: TRBV7-9; clone_size: -
cdr3_aa: CASSGSDRTYEQYF; cdr3_nt: TGTGCCAGCAGTGGGTCCGACAGAACCTACGAGCAGTACTTC; j_call: TRBJ2-7; d_call: -; v_call: TRBV6-1; clone_size: -
cdr3_aa: CASSSLEGLAGREQFF; cdr3_nt: TGTGCCAGTAGCTCACTGGAAGGGCTAGCGGGACGGGAGCAGTTCTTC; j_call: TRBJ2-1; d_call: TRBD2; v_call: TRBV19; clone_size: -
cdr3_aa: CAWSTYAGELFF; cdr3_nt: TGTGCCTGGAGTACATACGCCGGGGAGCTGTTTTTT; j_call: TRBJ2-2; d_call: -; v_call: TRBV30; clone_size: -
cdr3_aa: CASTQSGANVLTF; cdr3_nt: TGTGCCAGCACCCAGTCTGGGGCCAACGTCCTGACTTTC; j_call: TRBJ2-6; d_call: -; v_call: TRBV2; clone_size: -
cdr3_aa: CASSFQTEANEKLFF; cdr3_nt: TGCGCCAGCAGCTTCCAGACGGAGGCCAATGAAAAACTGTTTTTT; j_call: TRBJ1-4; d_call: -; v_call: TRBV4-1; clone_size: few